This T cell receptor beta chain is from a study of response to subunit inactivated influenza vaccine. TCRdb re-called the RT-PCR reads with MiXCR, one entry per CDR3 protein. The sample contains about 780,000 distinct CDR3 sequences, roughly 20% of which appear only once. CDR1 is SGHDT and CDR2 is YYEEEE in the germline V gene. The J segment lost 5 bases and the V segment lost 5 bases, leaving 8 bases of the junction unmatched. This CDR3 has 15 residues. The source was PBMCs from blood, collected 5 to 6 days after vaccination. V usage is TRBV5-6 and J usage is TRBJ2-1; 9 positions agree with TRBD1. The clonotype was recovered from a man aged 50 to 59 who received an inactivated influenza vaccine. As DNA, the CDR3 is TGTGCCAGCAGTCACGGCCGACAGGGGGACAATGAGCAGTTCTTC. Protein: CASSHGRQGDNEQFF. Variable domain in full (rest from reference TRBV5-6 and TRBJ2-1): DAGVTQSPTHLIKTRGQQVTLRCSPKSGHDTVSWYQQALGQGPQFIFQYYEEEERQRGNFPDRFSGHQFPNYSSELNVNALLLGDSALYLCASSHGRQGDNEQFFGPGTRLTVL.